Listed below are T cell receptor beta chains from one sample, sequenced in a study of T-cell reconstitution after alpha-beta-depleted transplantation in children. TCRdb independently ran MiXCR on the PCR reads; one entry per CDR3 protein. The sample gives around 200,000 distinct CDR3 sequences, approximately 15% of which show up once; roughly two fifths is in the top ten. Sequences were derived from PBMCs, mostly from graft donor cells, sampled 360 days after TCRalphabeta/CD19-depleted stem cell transplant. Every receptor here comes from a male patient between 2 and 15 years old who had a stem cell transplant for acute lymphoblastic leukemia, so the T cells may come from the graft donor. Each CDR3 is given with its conserved first and last residue. D genes are given only for firm matches. Clone size appears in some rows only: once, few, many, or a class for an expanded clone.

v_gene: TRBV10-3
abundance: -
j_gene: TRBJ2-3
d_gene: -
CDR3nt: TGTGCCTCCTTTGCTAGCGGCACAGATACGCAGTATTTT
CDR3aa: CASFASGTDTQYF

v_gene: TRBV18
abundance: -
j_gene: TRBJ2-3
d_gene: -
CDR3nt: TGTGCCAGCTCACCTACGACAGGACTCACAGATACGCAGTATTTT
CDR3aa: CASSPTTGLTDTQYF

v_gene: TRBV2
abundance: -
j_gene: TRBJ1-4
d_gene: -
CDR3nt: TGTGCCAGCGACAGTTTTGCAACTAATGAAAAACTGTTTTTT
CDR3aa: CASDSFATNEKLFF

v_gene: TRBV28
abundance: -
j_gene: TRBJ2-2
d_gene: TRBD2
CDR3nt: TGTGCCAGCAGCGGACTAGCGGCGAACACCGGGGAGCTGTTTTTT
CDR3aa: CASSGLAANTGELFF

v_gene: TRBV4-3
abundance: -
j_gene: TRBJ1-6
d_gene: TRBD1
CDR3nt: TGCGCCAGCAGCCGTGGACAGGGAGGGAATTCACCCCTCCACTTT
CDR3aa: CASSRGQGGNSPLHF

v_gene: TRBV7-3
abundance: many
j_gene: TRBJ2-5
d_gene: TRBD2
CDR3nt: TGTGCCAGCCGCCGGGGGGGACTAACCAACGAGACCCAGTACTTC
CDR3aa: CASRRGGLTNETQYF

v_gene: TRBV5-1
abundance: -
j_gene: TRBJ1-5
d_gene: -
CDR3nt: TGCGCCAGCAGCTGGTCGGGTCCTCATCAGCCCCAGCATTTT
CDR3aa: CASSWSGPHQPQHF

v_gene: TRBV7-2
abundance: few
j_gene: TRBJ2-7
d_gene: TRBD1
CDR3nt: TGTGCCAGCAGCATCGGGACAGGGCTTTACGAGCAGTACTTC
CDR3aa: CASSIGTGLYEQYF

v_gene: TRBV7-9
abundance: -
j_gene: TRBJ2-5
d_gene: TRBD2
CDR3nt: TGTGCCAGCAAAGGGAGGGGAGGAGAGACCCAGTACTTC
CDR3aa: CASKGRGGETQYF

v_gene: TRBV5-6
abundance: -
j_gene: TRBJ2-5
d_gene: -
CDR3nt: TGTGCCAGCGGAGTCGTCACGGGAGAGACCCAGTACTTC
CDR3aa: CASGVVTGETQYF

v_gene: TRBV5-1
abundance: few
j_gene: TRBJ2-5
d_gene: -
CDR3nt: TGCGCCAGCAGCCTTGGGACCCTTCCATCCCACCAAGAGACCCAGTACTTC
CDR3aa: CASSLGTLPSHQETQYF

v_gene: TRBV27
abundance: many
j_gene: TRBJ2-5
d_gene: -
CDR3nt: TGTGCCCCGAATCTGGGGACCCAGTACTTC
CDR3aa: CAPNLGTQYF

v_gene: TRBV20-1
abundance: -
j_gene: TRBJ2-7
d_gene: TRBD1
CDR3nt: TGCAGTGCTAGCCGGGACAGAGGGTACGAGCAGTACTTC
CDR3aa: CSASRDRGYEQYF

v_gene: TRBV6-5
abundance: -
j_gene: TRBJ2-7
d_gene: -
CDR3nt: TGTGCCAGCAGTTACGGGAAGGGATCCTCCTACGAGCAGTACTTC
CDR3aa: CASSYGKGSSYEQYF

v_gene: TRBV7-6
abundance: -
j_gene: TRBJ2-1
d_gene: TRBD2
CDR3nt: TGTGCCAGCAGCTTAGCGAGCGGCGGGAGCTCCTACAATGAGCAGTTCTTC
CDR3aa: CASSLASGGSSYNEQFF

v_gene: TRBV7-9
abundance: few
j_gene: TRBJ1-1
d_gene: -
CDR3nt: TGTGCCAGCAGCACAGATGGAGGGGCTGAAGCTTTCTTT
CDR3aa: CASSTDGGAEAFF

v_gene: TRBV28
abundance: -
j_gene: TRBJ1-2
d_gene: TRBD1
CDR3nt: TGTGCCAGCAGGACAGGGGGAGGGTATGGCTACACCTTC
CDR3aa: CASRTGGGYGYTF

v_gene: TRBV4-3
abundance: once
j_gene: TRBJ1-5
d_gene: -
CDR3nt: TGCGCCAGCAGCCAAGAATCCGGTCGCAATCAGCCCCAGCATTTT
CDR3aa: CASSQESGRNQPQHF

v_gene: TRBV7-9
abundance: -
j_gene: TRBJ1-6
d_gene: -
CDR3nt: TGTGCCAGCAGCCCCATTGCGGGATGGTCACCCCTCCACTTT
CDR3aa: CASSPIAGWSPLHF

v_gene: TRBV3-1
abundance: few
j_gene: TRBJ2-1
d_gene: -
CDR3nt: TGTGCCAGCAGTTTAGTTAATTGGGGCAGCAACGTTTACAATGAGCAGTTCTTC
CDR3aa: CASSLVNWGSNVYNEQFF

v_gene: TRBV4-3
abundance: many
j_gene: TRBJ2-1
d_gene: -
CDR3nt: TGCGCCAGCAGCCAAGGACTAGGGGTCGGCAATGAGCAGTTCTTC
CDR3aa: CASSQGLGVGNEQFF

v_gene: TRBV25-1
abundance: -
j_gene: TRBJ1-1
d_gene: -
CDR3nt: TGTGCCAGCAAGGTGCAGGGTAGGGCTTTCTTT
CDR3aa: CASKVQGRAFF